This TCR beta chain was recovered during a study of blood T cell repertoires in COVID-19. Study background: The samples span acute and convalescent COVID-19 from the United States, Italy and Spain. PBMCs, B-cell-depleted T cells, or T cells were the source of the cDNA or gDNA that made up the material.

Germline loops: CDR1 SGHVS, CDR2 FQNEAQ. V was cut by 9 bases and J by 7 bases, with 19 bases left in between. The length of the CDR3 is 15 residues. Under the authors' procedure: It was from reference gene primer amplification that nucleated cell counts were estimated. TCRdb's copy holds only in-frame clones and misses some; the assay was immunoSEQ multiplex PCR. Clonal size and the V and J genes are those of that table, whereas D and trimming came from the DNA. The table shows over 100,000 clones, with around nine tenths occurring only once. This receptor was taken from a man over 45 with active COVID-19. This chain links TRBV7-8 with TRBJ1-6, with D tentatively TRBD1 (5 bases). The sequencing sample was made of peripheral blood. DNA for the CDR3: TGTGCCAGAATTCCTCCGGGACTAAAAAATTCACCCCTCCACTTT. Amino acids: CARIPPGLKNSPLHF.